This TCR beta chain was documented in a study of blood T cell repertoires in COVID-19. On the study more broadly: The cDNA or gDNA used as material had been derived from T cells, B-cell-depleted T cells, or PBMCs.

Researchers sorted participants into cohorts using their self-reported clinical history. For recovered donors of Cohort 3, there were two negative PCRs, clearance, or symptom resolution. The germline V gene encodes CDR1 SGHNT and CDR2 YYREEE (reference sequence). The CDR3 loop spans 14 amino acids. The V end was cut by 4 bases, the J end by 6 bases, with 14 bases between. Methods used by the authors: The assay estimated nucleated cells by amplifying reference gene primers. Profiling relied on immunoSEQ multiplex PCR, and the TCRdb table lists in-frame clones only, not all of them. Clone size and V and J calls were adopted from that table, with D and trimming inferred from the DNA. This sample has approximately 290,000 clones, with approximately 83% found just once.

This chain joins TRBV5-4 and TRBJ1-5; the D gene is possibly TRBD1 (5 bases). The material sequenced was PBMCs or T cells enriched from blood (not recorded which). The origin of this receptor is a woman in her 30s who had recovered from COVID-19. Written as DNA, the CDR3 is TGTGCCAGCAGCGAAGGAGGGGCGAGTCAGCCCCAGCATTTT. It encodes CASSEGGASQPQHF.